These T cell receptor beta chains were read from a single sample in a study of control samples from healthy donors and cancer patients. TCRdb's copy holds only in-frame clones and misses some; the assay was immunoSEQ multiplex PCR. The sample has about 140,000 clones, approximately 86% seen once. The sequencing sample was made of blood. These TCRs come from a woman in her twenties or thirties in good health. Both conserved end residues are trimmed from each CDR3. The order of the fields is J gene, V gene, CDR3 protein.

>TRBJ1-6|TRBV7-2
ASSSRVSNSPLH
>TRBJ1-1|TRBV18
ASSPDRYTEAF
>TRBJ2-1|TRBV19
ASSWAQGPYNEQF
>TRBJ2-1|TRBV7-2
ASSLQGFNEQF
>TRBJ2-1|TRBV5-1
ASSRENWWRNEQF
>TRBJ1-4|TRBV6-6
ASRRARTTNEKLF
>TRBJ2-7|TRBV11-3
ASSLDRGTGRYEQY
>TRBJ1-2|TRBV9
ASTPRSQRSYGYT
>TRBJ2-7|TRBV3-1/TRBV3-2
ASGGGKYEQY
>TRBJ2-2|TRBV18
ASSPGLGDTGELF